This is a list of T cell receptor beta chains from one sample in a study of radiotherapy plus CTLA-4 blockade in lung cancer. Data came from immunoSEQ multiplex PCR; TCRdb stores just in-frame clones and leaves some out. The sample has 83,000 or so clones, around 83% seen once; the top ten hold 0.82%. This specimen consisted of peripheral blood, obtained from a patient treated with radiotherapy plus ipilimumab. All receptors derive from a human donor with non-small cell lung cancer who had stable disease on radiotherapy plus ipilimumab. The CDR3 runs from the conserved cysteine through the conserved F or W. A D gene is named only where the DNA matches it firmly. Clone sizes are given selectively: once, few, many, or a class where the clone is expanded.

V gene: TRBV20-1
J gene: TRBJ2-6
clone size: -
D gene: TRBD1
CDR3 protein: CRADRGCLTF
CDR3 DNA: TGCAGGGCGGACAGGGGTTGCCTGACTTTC

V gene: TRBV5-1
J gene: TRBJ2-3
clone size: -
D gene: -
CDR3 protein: CASSLVPETDTQYF
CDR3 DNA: TGCGCCAGCAGCTTGGTCCCAGAAACAGATACGCAGTATTTT

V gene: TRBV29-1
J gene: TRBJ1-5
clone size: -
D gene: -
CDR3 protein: CSVGDTGAGQPQHF
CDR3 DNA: TGCAGCGTCGGGGATACGGGGGCCGGGCAGCCCCAGCATTTT

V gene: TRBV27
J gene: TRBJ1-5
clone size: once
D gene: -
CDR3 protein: CASSSAEGRQPQHF
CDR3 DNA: TGTGCCAGCAGTTCCGCGGAGGGTCGCCAGCCCCAGCATTTT

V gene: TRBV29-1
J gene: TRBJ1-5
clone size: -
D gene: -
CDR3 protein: CSATTGYSNQPQHF
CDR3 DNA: TGCAGCGCCACGACAGGATATAGCAATCAGCCCCAGCATTTT

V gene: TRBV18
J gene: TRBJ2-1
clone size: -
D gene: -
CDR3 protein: CASSPQGLPKLSLYNEQFF
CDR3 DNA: TGTGCCAGCTCACCTCAGGGGTTACCGAAGCTCTCCTTATACAATGAGCAGTTCTTC

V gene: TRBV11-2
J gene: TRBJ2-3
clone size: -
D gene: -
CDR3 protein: CASSFSGSSTDTQYF
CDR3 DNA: TGTGCCAGCAGCTTTAGCGGTTCTAGCACAGATACGCAGTATTTT

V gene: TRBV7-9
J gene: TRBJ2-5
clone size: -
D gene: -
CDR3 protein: CASSKTEEETQYF
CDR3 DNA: TGTGCCAGCAGCAAGACAGAGGAAGAGACCCAGTACTTC

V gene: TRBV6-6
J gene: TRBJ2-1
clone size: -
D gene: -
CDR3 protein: CASNRGLRSEQFF
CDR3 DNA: TGTGCCAGTAACCGGGGACTGAGGAGTGAGCAGTTCTTC

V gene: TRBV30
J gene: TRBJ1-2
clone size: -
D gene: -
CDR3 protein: CAWSVSPSPGGYTF
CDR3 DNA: TGTGCCTGGAGTGTTTCTCCCTCCCCCGGGGGCTACACCTTC

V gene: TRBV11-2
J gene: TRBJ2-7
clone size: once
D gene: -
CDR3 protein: CASSVGQSYEQYF
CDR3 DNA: TGTGCCAGCAGCGTCGGACAGAGCTACGAGCAGTACTTC

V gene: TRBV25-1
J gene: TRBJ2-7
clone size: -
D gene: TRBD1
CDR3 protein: CASRAPGQGVAEQYF
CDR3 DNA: TGTGCCAGCAGGGCTCCGGGACAGGGGGTGGCCGAGCAGTACTTC

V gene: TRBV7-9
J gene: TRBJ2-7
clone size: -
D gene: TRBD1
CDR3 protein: CASSPDRGPRSSYEQYF
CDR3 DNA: TGTGCCAGCAGCCCAGACAGGGGCCCCAGGAGCTCCTACGAGCAGTACTTC

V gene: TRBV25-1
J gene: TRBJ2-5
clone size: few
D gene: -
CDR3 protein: CASSEGGWEETQYF
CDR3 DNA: TGTGCCAGCAGTGAAGGAGGTTGGGAAGAGACCCAGTACTTC

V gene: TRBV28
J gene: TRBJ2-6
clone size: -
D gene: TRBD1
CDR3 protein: CASSLRQGVVSSSGANVLTF
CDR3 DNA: TGTGCCAGCAGTTTAAGACAGGGGGTTGTCTCAAGCTCTGGGGCCAACGTCCTGACTTTC

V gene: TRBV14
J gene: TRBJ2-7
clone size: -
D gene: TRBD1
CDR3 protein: CASSPRTGLKSEQYF
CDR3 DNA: TGTGCCAGCAGCCCACGGACAGGGTTGAAAAGCGAGCAGTACTTC

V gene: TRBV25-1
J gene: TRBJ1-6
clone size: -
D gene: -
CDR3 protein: CAGRSVENSPLHF
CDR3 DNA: TGTGCCGGCAGGAGCGTTGAAAATTCACCCCTCCACTTT

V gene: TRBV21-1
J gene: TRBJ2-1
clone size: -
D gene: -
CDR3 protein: CARVKLAGNYNEQFF
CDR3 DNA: TGTGCCAGGGTTAAACTAGCGGGAAACTACAATGAGCAGTTCTTC

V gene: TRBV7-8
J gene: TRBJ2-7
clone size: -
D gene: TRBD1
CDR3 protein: CASSYHRDSGEQYF
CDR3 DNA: TGTGCCAGCAGCTACCACCGGGACAGCGGCGAGCAGTACTTC

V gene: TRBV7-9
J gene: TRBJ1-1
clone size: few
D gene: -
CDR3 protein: CASSPPFPAFGNTEAFF
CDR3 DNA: TGTGCCAGCAGCCCTCCTTTTCCAGCTTTTGGGAACACTGAAGCTTTCTTT

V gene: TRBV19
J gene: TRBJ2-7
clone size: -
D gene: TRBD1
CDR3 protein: CASSFGTGLNEQYF
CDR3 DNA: TGTGCCAGTAGTTTTGGGACAGGGCTGAACGAGCAGTACTTC

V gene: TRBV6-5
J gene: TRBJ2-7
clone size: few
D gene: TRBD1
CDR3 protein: CASGTGPYEQYF
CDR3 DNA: TGTGCCAGCGGGACAGGGCCCTACGAGCAGTACTTC

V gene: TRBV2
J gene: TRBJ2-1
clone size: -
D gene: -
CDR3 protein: CASREQVRGNEQFF
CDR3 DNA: TGTGCCAGCAGAGAACAGGTTCGGGGCAATGAGCAGTTCTTC

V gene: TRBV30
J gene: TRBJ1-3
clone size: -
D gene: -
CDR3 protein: CAWSVDRSSGNTIYF
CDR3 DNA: TGTGCCTGGAGTGTAGACCGGAGCTCTGGAAACACCATATATTTT

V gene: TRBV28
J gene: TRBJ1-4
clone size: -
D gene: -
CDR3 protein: CASSLGGREKLFF
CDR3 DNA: TGTGCCAGCAGTTTGGGGGGAAGGGAAAAACTGTTTTTT

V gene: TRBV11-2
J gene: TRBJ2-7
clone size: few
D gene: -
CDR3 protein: CASSLEGRGSSEQYF
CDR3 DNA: TGTGCCAGCAGCTTAGAGGGACGAGGAAGTTCCGAGCAGTACTTC

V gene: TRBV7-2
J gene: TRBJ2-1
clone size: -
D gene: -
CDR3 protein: CASSLGSKGAYNEQFF
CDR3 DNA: TGTGCCAGCAGCTTAGGTTCGAAAGGGGCCTACAATGAGCAGTTCTTC

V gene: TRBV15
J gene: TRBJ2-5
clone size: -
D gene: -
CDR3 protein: CATSSSRGAQETQYF
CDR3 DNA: TGTGCCACCAGCAGTTCAAGAGGGGCCCAAGAGACCCAGTACTTC

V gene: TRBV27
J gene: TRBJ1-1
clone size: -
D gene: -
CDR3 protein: CASARFKSGSDTEAFF
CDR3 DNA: TGTGCCAGCGCCCGCTTTAAGTCGGGCAGTGACACTGAAGCTTTCTTT

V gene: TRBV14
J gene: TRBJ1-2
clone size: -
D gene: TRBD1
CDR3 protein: CASSQEGDREVDGYTF
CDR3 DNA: TGTGCCAGCAGCCAAGAAGGGGACAGGGAGGTGGATGGCTACACCTTC

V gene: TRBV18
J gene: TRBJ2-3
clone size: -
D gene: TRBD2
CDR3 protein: CASSQRGTSPTDTQYF
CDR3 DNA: TGTGCCAGCTCACAAAGAGGGACTAGCCCCACAGATACGCAGTATTTT

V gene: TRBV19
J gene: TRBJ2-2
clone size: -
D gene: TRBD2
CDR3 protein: CASLPGGTNTGELFF
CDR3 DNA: TGTGCCAGTCTCCCGGGGGGGACGAACACCGGGGAGCTGTTTTTT

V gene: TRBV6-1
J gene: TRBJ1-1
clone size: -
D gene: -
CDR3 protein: CASSETGTTEAFF
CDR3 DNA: TGTGCCAGCAGTGAAACAGGGACCACTGAAGCTTTCTTT

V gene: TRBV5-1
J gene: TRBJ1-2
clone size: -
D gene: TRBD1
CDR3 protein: CASSLSGGDSDGYTF
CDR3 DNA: TGCGCCAGCAGCTTGTCAGGGGGCGACTCTGATGGCTACACCTTC

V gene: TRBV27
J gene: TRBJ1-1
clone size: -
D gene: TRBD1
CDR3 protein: CASSWDRGGTEAFF
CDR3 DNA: TGTGCCAGCAGTTGGGACAGGGGTGGGACTGAAGCTTTCTTT

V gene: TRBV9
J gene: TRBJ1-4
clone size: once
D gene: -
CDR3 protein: CASSVGQGRREKLFF
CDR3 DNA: TGTGCCAGCAGCGTAGGGCAGGGGCGAAGGGAAAAACTGTTTTTT

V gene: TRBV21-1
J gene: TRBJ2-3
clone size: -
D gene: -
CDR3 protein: CASSKGPTPADTQYF
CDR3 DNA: TGTGCCAGCAGCAAAGGACCAACCCCGGCAGATACGCAGTATTTT

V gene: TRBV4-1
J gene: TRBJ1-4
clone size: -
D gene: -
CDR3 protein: CASSQLRTAYEKLFF
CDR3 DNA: TGCGCCAGCAGTCAACTCCGGACGGCTTATGAAAAACTGTTTTTT

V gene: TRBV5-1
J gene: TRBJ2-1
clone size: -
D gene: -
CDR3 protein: CASSLGGPYNEQFF
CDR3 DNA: TGCGCCAGCAGCCTAGGAGGGCCGTACAATGAGCAGTTCTTC

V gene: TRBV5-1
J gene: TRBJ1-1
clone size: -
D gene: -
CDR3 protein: CASSLGARHTEAFF
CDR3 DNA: TGCGCCAGCAGCTTGGGAGCGCGGCACACTGAAGCTTTCTTT

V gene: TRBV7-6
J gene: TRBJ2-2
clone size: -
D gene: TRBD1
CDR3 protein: CASNGQGSSLAGELFF
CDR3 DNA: TGTGCCAGCAACGGACAGGGATCTAGCTTAGCCGGGGAGCTGTTTTTT

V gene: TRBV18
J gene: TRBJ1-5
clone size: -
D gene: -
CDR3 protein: CASSKGLNQPQHF
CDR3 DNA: TGTGCCAGCTCAAAGGGGCTTAATCAGCCCCAGCATTTT

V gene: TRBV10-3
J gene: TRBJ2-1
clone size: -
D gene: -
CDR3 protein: CAIKRRTGGDEQFF
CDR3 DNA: TGTGCCATCAAGCGGCGGACCGGGGGAGATGAGCAGTTCTTC

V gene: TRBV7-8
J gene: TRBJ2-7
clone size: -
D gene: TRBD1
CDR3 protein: CASSFPGQALYEQYF
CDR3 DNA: TGTGCCAGCAGCTTTCCGGGACAGGCTCTCTACGAGCAGTACTTC

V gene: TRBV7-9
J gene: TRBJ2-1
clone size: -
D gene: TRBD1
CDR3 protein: CASSLFGLRQGAWDEQFF
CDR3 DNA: TGTGCCAGCAGCTTATTCGGTCTGCGGCAGGGGGCATGGGATGAGCAGTTCTTC

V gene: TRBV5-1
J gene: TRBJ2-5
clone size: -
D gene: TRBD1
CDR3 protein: CASSLEGQGAQTQYF
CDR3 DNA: TGCGCCAGCAGCTTGGAAGGGCAGGGGGCGCAGACCCAGTACTTC